These 21 T cell receptor beta chains came from one sample sequenced in a study of CD4 T cells in relation to SARS-CoV-2 and coronaviruses. The table came from immunoSEQ multiplex PCR; TCRdb's copy has only in-frame clones and leaves some out. The data hold about 21,000 clones, with just over 75% observed a single time. No antigen is known for these receptors. Unexposed donor CD4+ T cells date from about 2011-2018, before the COVID-19 pandemic. After roughly ten days of culture, CD4+ T cells were isolated. Source material: CD4+ T cells from PBMCs, cultured in vitro. These TCRs come from a human donor in good health.

The V call is TRBV11-3, the J call TRBJ2-7, with D tentatively TRBD2 (6 bases). The CDR3 has 15 amino acids. The germline CDR1 and CDR2 sequences are SGHNT and YENEEA. Trimming cost V 0 bases and J 5 bases, with 14 bases left between them. The CDR3 coding sequence is TGTGCCAGCAGCTTAGAATTTGCGGGAAACAACGAGCAGTACTTC. Its protein product is CASSLEFAGNNEQYF.

Regarding this clone: Other nucleotide sequences in the sample specify the same CDR3. The rearrangement uses TRBV28 and TRBJ2-3, with 7 bases identical to TRBD1. Looked up from germline, CDR1 is MDHEN and CDR2 is SYDVKM. This CDR3 is built from 15 residues. V gave up 5 bases and J gave up 0 bases; unmatched junction bases: 5. CDR3 residues: CASSPDRRSTDTQYF. The DNA of the CDR3 is TGTGCCAGCAGTCCGGACAGGCGCAGCACAGATACGCAGTATTTT.

V usage is TRBV6-1 and J usage is TRBJ2-7; 7 nucleotides line up with TRBD1. CDR1 and CDR2 from the germline V gene are MNHNS and SASEGT. CDR3 length: 18 amino acids. J was trimmed by 3 bases and V by 4 bases; bases with no gene match: 18. CDR3 amino acids: CASSATIGLLQGDYEQYF. The CDR3 DNA reads TGTGCCAGCAGTGCGACGATAGGGCTGCTTCAGGGGGACTACGAGCAGTACTTC.

The rearrangement joins TRBV5-6 to TRBJ1-5; D gene ambiguous. V was trimmed by 1 base and J by 0 bases, leaving 11 bases between them. Per the germline V gene, CDR1 is SGHDT and CDR2 is YYEEEE. The length of the CDR3 is 16 residues. The CDR3 DNA sequence: TGTGCCAGCAGCTTGAACCGAGGGCTTAGCAATCAGCCCCAGCATTTT. This translates into CASSLNRGLSNQPQHF.

The rearrangement uses TRBV5-1 and TRBJ2-7; D gene ambiguous. The CDR3 sequence is 14 residues long. V was pared by 1 base and J by 1 base, with 9 bases between. Germline CDR1 SGHRS, CDR2 YFSETQ. The CDR3 DNA reads as TGCGCCAGCAGCTTGTCGGGCGCTTCCTACGAGCAGTACTTC. Protein: CASSLSGASYEQYF.

The count of this clone is one. The chain recombines TRBV28 with TRBJ2-7; D may be TRBD2 (6 bases). Germline CDR1 is MDHEN and CDR2 is SYDVKM. The CDR3 is made up of 14 amino acids. Trimming took 4 bases from V and 2 from J, leaving 12 bases between them. The CDR3 loop reads CASSSAGSTYEQYF. CDR3 nucleotides: TGTGCCAGCAGTTCCGCGGGGAGTACCTACGAGCAGTACTTC. The full variable domain, with the rest looked up from reference TRBV28 and TRBJ2-7, is DVKVTQSSRYLVKRTGEKVFLECVQDMDHENMFWYRQDPGLGLRLIYFSYDVKMKEKGDIPEGYSVSREKKERFSLILESASTNQTSMYLCASSSAGSTYEQYFGPGTRLTVT.

The chain has TRBV7-2 and TRBJ2-6; D is unclear. Germline V gives CDR1 SGHTA, CDR2 FQGNSA. This CDR3 has 14 amino acids. V lost 3 bases, J lost 1 base, and 4 bases lay in between. The CDR3 is CASSFGSGANVLTF. As DNA, the CDR3 is TGTGCCAGCAGCTTTGGTTCTGGGGCCAACGTCCTGACTTTC.

This clone was counted between two and nine times. The rearrangement uses TRBV2 and TRBJ1-5, with D possibly matching TRBD1 (5 bases). CDR1 is SNHLY and CDR2 is FYNNEI in the germline V gene. Trimming removed 4 bases from V and 4 bases from J, with 11 bases in between. This CDR3 is built from 14 residues. CDR3 residues: CASSGGGANQPQHF. The CDR3 coding sequence is TGTGCCAGCAGTGGTGGAGGGGCTAATCAGCCCCAGCATTTT.

The CDR3 sequence: CASSLRLDNEQFF. CDR3 DNA sequence: TGTGCCAGCAGCTTGCGGCTAGACAATGAGCAGTTCTTC. This chain uses TRBV5-4 with TRBJ2-1; D is ambiguous. With 1 base removed from V and 5 bases from J, the gap between germline ends came to 7 bases. CDR1 is SGHNT and CDR2 is YYREEE in the germline V gene (reference sequence). This CDR3 is built from 13 residues.

This clone has a handful of counts. The rearrangement uses TRBV6-4 and TRBJ2-3, with 11 bases aligning to TRBD1. Germline lookup yields CDR1 MRHNA and CDR2 SNTAGT. There are 15 residues in the CDR3. V gave up 5 bases and J gave up 4 bases; unmatched junction bases: 5. CDR3 coding DNA: TGTGCCAGCAGTACCGGACAGGGGGCTTCAGATACGCAGTATTTT. Translating gives CASSTGQGASDTQYF.

The V call is TRBV28, the J call TRBJ1-5; tentatively, D is TRBD1 (6 bases). The CDR3 spans 14 residues. The germline gives CDR1 MDHEN, CDR2 SYDVKM. Trimming left V 4 bases short and J 2 bases short, with 9 bases between. CDR3 protein: CASSWGAGNQPQHF. The CDR3 DNA is TGTGCCAGCAGTTGGGGGGCCGGCAATCAGCCCCAGCATTTT.

V gene TRBV25-1 combines with J gene TRBJ2-2; 12 nucleotides align to TRBD2. The CDR3 is 17 amino acids. J lost 0 bases, V lost 3 bases, and 2 bases had no gene match. Germline lookup yields CDR1 MGHDK and CDR2 SYGVNS. As DNA, the CDR3 is TGTGCCAGCAGTGACCCTAGCGGGAGGGCGAACACCGGGGAGCTGTTTTTT. Its translation is CASSDPSGRANTGELFF.

The V and J genes are TRBV19 and TRBJ1-6; D perhaps matches TRBD1 (5 bases). The V end was cut by 5 bases, the J end by 0 bases, with 17 bases between. Per germline, CDR1 LNHDA and CDR2 SQIVND (reference sequence). The CDR3 consists of 18 residues. Written as DNA, the CDR3 is TGTGCCAGTAGTTCTCGGGGCAGGTCGAGCTCCTATAATTCACCCCTCCACTTT. Protein product: CASSSRGRSSSYNSPLHF.

This clone has only a few counts. The V gene is TRBV11-2, the J gene TRBJ1-6; no definite D call. The V and J ends lost 6 bases and 1 base respectively, with 13 bases between them. The CDR3 contains 16 residues. In germline, CDR1 is SGHAT, CDR2 FQNNGV. In nucleotides, the CDR3 is TGTGCCAGCAGACGGAAGGGAGAGTCCTATAATTCACCCCTCCACTTT. Translation: CASRRKGESYNSPLHF.

This clone occurred once. The CDR3 coding sequence is TGTGCCAGTAGTATCCAGTTCGGCACAGATACGCAGTATTTT. Translation gives CASSIQFGTDTQYF. The chain uses TRBV19 and TRBJ2-3; the D is unclear. CDR1 and CDR2 (germline): LNHDA, SQIVND (reference sequence). This CDR3 contains 14 residues. Deletions cut 3 bases from V and 1 base from J, with 8 bases between.

The J gene is TRBJ1-2, the V gene TRBV3-1 (or the pseudogene TRBV3-2), with unresolved D. This CDR3 has 14 amino acids. The V gene lost 1 base and the J gene lost 4 bases, with 10 bases spanning the gap. Germline-derived CDR1 and CDR2 are LGHDT and YNNKEL (reference sequence). In DNA, the CDR3 is TGTGCCAGCAGCCAAGGGCAGGAAGGCTATGGCTACACCTTC. It yields the protein CASSQGQEGYGYTF.

This clone has just one count. V and J are TRBV12-5 and TRBJ1-3; D perhaps matches TRBD1 (5 bases). This CDR3 comprises 17 residues. Germline CDR1 LGHNT, CDR2 FRNRAP. V was pared by 5 bases and J by 0 bases, with 17 bases between. As DNA, the CDR3 is TGTGCTAGTGGTAAAACCGGGACCATCTACTCTGGAAACACCATATATTTT. The encoded protein is CASGKTGTIYSGNTIYF. The full variable domain, in which reference TRBV12-5 and TRBJ1-3 provide the parts outside the CDR3, is DARVTQTPRHKVTEMGQEVTMRCQPILGHNTVFWYRQTMMQGLELLAYFRNRAPLDDSGMPKDRFSAEMPDATLATLKIQPSEPRDSAVYFCASGKTGTIYSGNTIYFGEGSWLTVV.

The chain employs TRBV3-1 (or the pseudogene TRBV3-2) and TRBJ1-3, with 7 bases aligning to TRBD1. The CDR3 covers 14 residues. The ends lost 3 bases at V and 1 base at J; junction bases unmatched: 0. CDR1 is LGHDT, CDR2 YNNKEL, per germline (reference sequence). CDR3 nucleotides: TGTGCCAGCAGCCAGACAGGGTCTGGAAACACCATATATTTT. The encoded protein is CASSQTGSGNTIYF.

The chain joins TRBV20-1 to TRBJ1-5; D perhaps matches TRBD1 (6 bases). The CDR3 is 14 amino acids. V gave up 3 bases and J gave up 5 bases, with 14 bases separating them. Per the germline V gene, CDR1 is DFQATT and CDR2 is SNEGSKA (reference sequence). CDR3 sequence (DNA): TGCAGTGCTAGTAAGCCTGAGGGGGATCAGCCCCAGCATTTT. Translating it yields CSASKPEGDQPQHF.

This clone showed up just once. The V gene is TRBV6-5, the J gene TRBJ2-7, with TRBD1 matching 8 bases. The V segment lost 7 bases and the J segment 4 bases; nucleotides outside the gene matches: 12. This CDR3 has 15 amino acids. Germline CDR1 reads MNHEY; CDR2 reads SVGAGI. The CDR3 bases are TGTGCCAGCACTTGGAGGACAGGGAAGGGGTACGAGCAGTACTTC. It is translated as CASTWRTGKGYEQYF.

V is TRBV6-5 and J is TRBJ1-1, with TRBD1 as a possible D gene (6 bases). This CDR3 spans 14 amino acids. Germline CDR1 reads MNHEY; CDR2 reads SVGAGI. The V end lost 7 bases, the J end lost 1 base, and 13 bases lay between the germline ends. CDR3 loop: CASTGTGRNTEAFF. The CDR3 DNA reads TGTGCCAGCACCGGAACAGGGAGGAACACTGAAGCTTTCTTT.